This T cell receptor (beta chain) was identified during a study of blood T cell repertoires in COVID-19. Across the study: Material from acute and convalescent COVID-19 was sourced from the United States, Italy and Spain. T cells, B-cell-depleted T cells, or PBMCs supplied cDNA or gDNA.

The ends were cut back, 7 bases at V and 2 bases at J, with 17 bases in the middle. The CDR3 consists of 16 residues. Germline-derived CDR1 and CDR2 are SGHTA and FQGNSA. Here immunoSEQ multiplex PCR was the method, and the copy in TCRdb shows in-frame clones only, minus some. The sample contains about 200,000 clones, approximately 90% of which appear only once. The chain has TRBV7-2 and TRBJ2-2, with D possibly being TRBD2 (6 bases). The receptor was derived from a man older than 75 with acute or convalescent COVID-19. Source material: peripheral blood. This chain's CDR3 is CASTKWTIVNTGELFF. The CDR3 DNA is TGTGCCAGCACCAAATGGACTATTGTAAACACCGGGGAGCTGTTTTTT.